Listed below are T cell receptor beta chains from one sample, sequenced in a study of OX40 agonist ivuxolimab in advanced cancers. Profiled with immunoSEQ multiplex PCR; TCRdb holds only in-frame clones, not every one. This repertoire shows more than 50,000 clones, around 84% found once; its top ten account for approximately 4.7%. The specimen comprised CD4+ or CD8+ T cells sorted from blood, sampled in a trial of the OX40 agonist ivuxolimab. The receptors come from an adult with an advanced solid tumor such as melanoma, head and neck, liver or kidney cancer. CDR3s include the opening cysteine and the closing phenylalanine or tryptophan. The D gene is left open where the match is weak. Some rows have no size entry. The others give once, few or many, or a class for an expanded clone.

d_gene: .
j_gene: TRBJ2-7
v_gene: TRBV10-2
abundance: .
CDR3nt: TGCGCCAGCAGGGAAGAGCTGGGAAACGAGCAGTACTTC
CDR3aa: CASREELGNEQYF

d_gene: .
j_gene: TRBJ1-4
v_gene: TRBV15
abundance: .
CDR3nt: TGTGCCACCAGCGTGACAGGAACTCGACCAACTAATGAAAAACTGTTTTTT
CDR3aa: CATSVTGTRPTNEKLFF

d_gene: .
j_gene: TRBJ2-5
v_gene: TRBV5-6
abundance: once
CDR3nt: TGTGCCAGCAGCGACGGGGGTTTCAGGATCGAACAAGAGACCCAGTACTTC
CDR3aa: CASSDGGFRIEQETQYF

d_gene: .
j_gene: TRBJ2-4
v_gene: TRBV11-2
abundance: .
CDR3nt: TGTGCCAGCAGCTTAGGCCCGAGGAGGGGCGTCAAAAACATTCAGTACTTC
CDR3aa: CASSLGPRRGVKNIQYF

d_gene: .
j_gene: TRBJ2-1
v_gene: TRBV25-1
abundance: .
CDR3nt: TGTGCCAGCAGTGATAATGAGCAGTTCTTC
CDR3aa: CASSDNEQFF

d_gene: TRBD1
j_gene: TRBJ2-2
v_gene: TRBV28
abundance: .
CDR3nt: TGTGCCAGCAGACAGGGGACCGGGGAGCTGTTTTTT
CDR3aa: CASRQGTGELFF

d_gene: TRBD2
j_gene: TRBJ2-3
v_gene: TRBV7-3
abundance: .
CDR3nt: TGTGCCAGCAGCTTAGAGGCGGGAGTTACAGATACGCAGTATTTT
CDR3aa: CASSLEAGVTDTQYF

d_gene: .
j_gene: TRBJ2-3
v_gene: TRBV7-7
abundance: .
CDR3nt: TGTGCTAGCAGCACCCGGACGGATAGTACGCAGTATTTT
CDR3aa: CASSTRTDSTQYF

d_gene: .
j_gene: TRBJ1-5
v_gene: TRBV2
abundance: medium-sized
CDR3nt: TGTGCCAGCAGTGGGGGAGCAAACCCTAGCAATCAGCCCCAGCATTTT
CDR3aa: CASSGGANPSNQPQHF

d_gene: TRBD1
j_gene: TRBJ1-4
v_gene: TRBV7-9
abundance: .
CDR3nt: TGTGCCAGCAGCTTAGGGGAGGGGGCGTTTGAAAAACTGTTTTTT
CDR3aa: CASSLGEGAFEKLFF

d_gene: TRBD1
j_gene: TRBJ2-1
v_gene: TRBV5-1
abundance: .
CDR3nt: TGCGCCAGCAGCTTGGCGGGACAGGGTCCCTACAATGAGCAGTTCTTC
CDR3aa: CASSLAGQGPYNEQFF

d_gene: .
j_gene: TRBJ1-4
v_gene: TRBV28
abundance: .
CDR3nt: TGTGCCAGCAGTTCCTCCCAGGTTAGCGAAAAACTGTTTTTT
CDR3aa: CASSSSQVSEKLFF

d_gene: .
j_gene: TRBJ2-4
v_gene: TRBV10-2
abundance: few
CDR3nt: TGCGCCAGCACGAACAGTTTAAACATTCAGTACTTC
CDR3aa: CASTNSLNIQYF

d_gene: .
j_gene: TRBJ2-7
v_gene: TRBV7-2
abundance: .
CDR3nt: TGTGCCAGCAGCTTAGGTGCTAGCGTGCCCTACGAGCAGTACTTC
CDR3aa: CASSLGASVPYEQYF

d_gene: TRBD2
j_gene: TRBJ2-3
v_gene: TRBV30
abundance: .
CDR3nt: TGTGCCTGGAGTGGGCTAGCGGGAGCGAAAGATACGCAGTATTTT
CDR3aa: CAWSGLAGAKDTQYF

d_gene: TRBD2
j_gene: TRBJ2-1
v_gene: TRBV28
abundance: .
CDR3nt: TGTGCCAGCAGCCCTCAAGCGGGAGCTGCGGGTGAGCAGTTCTTC
CDR3aa: CASSPQAGAAGEQFF

d_gene: TRBD2
j_gene: TRBJ2-5
v_gene: TRBV15
abundance: once
CDR3nt: TGTGCCACCAGCAGAGATGGGGGAGGGAAAGAGACCCAGTACTTC
CDR3aa: CATSRDGGGKETQYF

d_gene: .
j_gene: TRBJ2-1
v_gene: TRBV4-2
abundance: .
CDR3nt: TGTGCCAGCAGCCAAGAAGTAGAAAGCTCCTACAATGAGCAGTTCTTC
CDR3aa: CASSQEVESSYNEQFF

d_gene: .
j_gene: TRBJ2-2
v_gene: TRBV11-2
abundance: .
CDR3nt: TGTGCCAGCAGCTTAGATATCGGGGAGCTGTTTTTT
CDR3aa: CASSLDIGELFF

d_gene: TRBD2
j_gene: TRBJ2-7
v_gene: TRBV11-1
abundance: .
CDR3nt: TGTGCCAGCAGCCTTGGACTAGCGGACTCCTACGAGCAGTACTTC
CDR3aa: CASSLGLADSYEQYF

d_gene: .
j_gene: TRBJ2-2
v_gene: TRBV7-9
abundance: .
CDR3nt: TGTGCCAGCACCTCTTCGCAGATGAACACCGGGGAGCTGTTTTTT
CDR3aa: CASTSSQMNTGELFF

d_gene: .
j_gene: TRBJ1-3
v_gene: TRBV7-9
abundance: .
CDR3nt: TGTGCCAGCAGCCCCAGCATCCATTCTGGAAACACCATATATTTT
CDR3aa: CASSPSIHSGNTIYF

d_gene: .
j_gene: TRBJ2-7
v_gene: TRBV9
abundance: .
CDR3nt: TGTGCCAGCAGCGTGGGGGTGGGCTCCTACGAGCAGTACTTC
CDR3aa: CASSVGVGSYEQYF

d_gene: TRBD2
j_gene: TRBJ2-5
v_gene: TRBV2
abundance: .
CDR3nt: TGTGCCAGCAGTGAGTACCTCAGCGGGGGGCAGAAGACCCAGTACTTC
CDR3aa: CASSEYLSGGQKTQYF

d_gene: TRBD2
j_gene: TRBJ2-1
v_gene: TRBV5-1
abundance: .
CDR3nt: TGCGCCAGCCGTCCCGGGACTAGTCGCAGGAATGAGCAGTTCTTC
CDR3aa: CASRPGTSRRNEQFF

d_gene: .
j_gene: TRBJ1-6
v_gene: TRBV28
abundance: .
CDR3nt: TGTGCCAGTAGGACCCGACGGAGATCACCCCTCCACTTT
CDR3aa: CASRTRRRSPLHF

d_gene: .
j_gene: TRBJ2-5
v_gene: TRBV7-2
abundance: .
CDR3nt: TGTGCCAGCAGCTTAGTCTGGCGGGACGTGGGAGAGACCCAGTACTTC
CDR3aa: CASSLVWRDVGETQYF

d_gene: TRBD2
j_gene: TRBJ2-7
v_gene: TRBV7-2
abundance: .
CDR3nt: TGTGCCAGCAGCTTAGCGCGGGGGGGCTCCTACGAGCAGTACTTC
CDR3aa: CASSLARGGSYEQYF

d_gene: .
j_gene: TRBJ2-6
v_gene: TRBV6-5
abundance: .
CDR3nt: TGTGCCAGCAGTTCATGGTTGGGGGTTGGGGCCAACGTCCTGACTTTC
CDR3aa: CASSSWLGVGANVLTF

d_gene: TRBD2
j_gene: TRBJ2-1
v_gene: TRBV7-6
abundance: once
CDR3nt: TGTGCCAGCAGTCGGTATAGCGGGAGGGTCGGTAATGAGCAGTTCTTC
CDR3aa: CASSRYSGRVGNEQFF

d_gene: TRBD1
j_gene: TRBJ1-6
v_gene: TRBV7-8
abundance: .
CDR3nt: TGTGCCACCTCCCCGGACAGGGCGGGCTCACCCCTCCACTTT
CDR3aa: CATSPDRAGSPLHF

d_gene: .
j_gene: TRBJ2-2
v_gene: TRBV9
abundance: .
CDR3nt: TGTGCCAGTCGGGGTTTGGGCACCGGGGAGCTGTTTTTT
CDR3aa: CASRGLGTGELFF

d_gene: .
j_gene: TRBJ2-7
v_gene: TRBV11-2
abundance: .
CDR3nt: TGTGCCAGCAGCCCCTGGGGAGTGGGGCTTCGGAACGAGCAGTACTTC
CDR3aa: CASSPWGVGLRNEQYF

d_gene: .
j_gene: TRBJ2-7
v_gene: TRBV29-1
abundance: .
CDR3nt: TGCAGCGTCGAAACATCCCGCGCCGAGCAGTACTTC
CDR3aa: CSVETSRAEQYF

d_gene: .
j_gene: TRBJ2-1
v_gene: TRBV9
abundance: few
CDR3nt: TGTGCCAGCAGCGTAGACTCCTACAATGAGCAGTTCTTC
CDR3aa: CASSVDSYNEQFF

d_gene: .
j_gene: TRBJ2-1
v_gene: TRBV11-2
abundance: .
CDR3nt: TGTGCCAGCAGCTTAGACGTCTCCTTCGTGGCGCAGTTCTTC
CDR3aa: CASSLDVSFVAQFF

d_gene: TRBD2
j_gene: TRBJ2-1
v_gene: TRBV9
abundance: .
CDR3nt: TGTGCCAGCAGCGCCTTACTAGCGGGAGTAGATGAGCAGTTCTTC
CDR3aa: CASSALLAGVDEQFF

d_gene: TRBD2
j_gene: TRBJ2-5
v_gene: TRBV5-1
abundance: .
CDR3nt: TGCGCCAGCAGCTTGGTATTAGCGGGAGCTGGAGAGACCCAGTACTTC
CDR3aa: CASSLVLAGAGETQYF

d_gene: .
j_gene: TRBJ1-5
v_gene: TRBV6-6
abundance: .
CDR3nt: TGTGCCAGCAGTTCGACAGGTTCAAGGAATCAGCCCCAGCATTTT
CDR3aa: CASSSTGSRNQPQHF

d_gene: TRBD2
j_gene: TRBJ2-3
v_gene: TRBV7-2
abundance: .
CDR3nt: TGTGCCAGCAGCCACACTAGCGGAACTCTTAGCACAGATACGCAGTATTTT
CDR3aa: CASSHTSGTLSTDTQYF

d_gene: .
j_gene: TRBJ2-7
v_gene: TRBV27
abundance: .
CDR3nt: TGTGCCAGCAGTGGGTCCTACGAGCAGTACTTC
CDR3aa: CASSGSYEQYF

d_gene: .
j_gene: TRBJ2-3
v_gene: TRBV28
abundance: .
CDR3nt: TGTGCCAGCAGCGCTATTAACCTACTCGACAGTCCTTACACAGATACGCAGTATTTT
CDR3aa: CASSAINLLDSPYTDTQYF

d_gene: TRBD2
j_gene: TRBJ2-2
v_gene: TRBV5-8
abundance: .
CDR3nt: TGTGCCAGCGACAACATTACTAGCGGGAGTCTTAGCGGGGAGCTGTTTTTT
CDR3aa: CASDNITSGSLSGELFF